These 17 T cell receptor beta chains originate from one sample sequenced in a study of cytomegalovirus exposure and HLA in healthy donors (dated by TCRdb to 2016 to 2017). Libraries came from the immunoSEQ multiplex PCR assay. A mixture of 60 forward primers for TCR Vbeta segments and 13 reverse primers for TCR Jbeta segments was used in the multiplex PCR. Held by TCRdb, this immuneACCESS table contains in-frame sequences only and omits some clones. Under half of the omission traces to an unresolved V gene where checked; the cause of the rest is unknown. This sample comprises 100,000 to 150,000 clones, 73% of them detected only once. The ten largest account for approximately 4.8% of the sample. Sample: PBMCs. All receptors derive from a man aged 55 to 69 in good health and CMV-seropositive.

This sequence joins TRBV7-9 and TRBJ1-6; D is unclear. Germline V CDR1 and CDR2: SEHNR, FQNEAQ (reference sequence). The CDR3 has 14 residues. Trimming took 0 bases from V and 10 from J, leaving 10 bases between them. In DNA, the CDR3 is TGTGCCAGCAGCTTAGCGCATGGAGACTCACCCCTCCACTTT. Protein sequence: CASSLAHGDSPLHF.

V gene TRBV2 combines with J gene TRBJ2-5; 7 bases are shared with TRBD2. The J segment lost 7 bases and the V segment lost 5 bases, leaving 7 bases of the junction unmatched. The CDR3 spans 13 residues. Germline CDR1 SNHLY, CDR2 FYNNEI. The CDR3 DNA reads TGTGCCAGCAGTACCCCGGGGGAGGGGACCCAGTACTTC. Translated: CASSTPGEGTQYF.

The V gene is TRBV5-1, the J gene TRBJ2-7; 12 bases line up with TRBD2. V lost 4 bases to trimming and J lost 4 bases; unmatched junction nucleotides: 6. Germline V lookup: CDR1 SGHRS, CDR2 YFSETQ. The CDR3 is 15 amino acids. The CDR3 reads CASSPRTSGEYEQYF. The DNA of the CDR3 is TGCGCCAGCAGCCCCAGGACTAGCGGGGAATACGAGCAGTACTTC.

The gene calls are TRBV5-4 and TRBJ1-2, with TRBD1 matching over 9 bases. CDR3 length equals 14 residues. V trimming: 5 bases; J trimming: 7 bases; junction bases outside the gene matches: 9. Per germline, CDR1 SGHNT and CDR2 YYREEE (reference sequence). The CDR3 is CASSSGTGRGGYTF. In DNA, the CDR3 is TGTGCCAGCAGTTCCGGGACAGGGAGGGGTGGCTACACCTTC.

The chain links TRBV5-8 to TRBJ1-5; no clear D gene. The CDR3 consists of 12 residues. CDR1 SGHTS and CDR2 YDEGEE come from the germline V gene. The V end was cut by 7 bases, the J end by 4 bases, with 9 bases between. Written as DNA, the CDR3 is TGTGCCAGCCGACAAAAGAATCAGCCCCAGCATTTT. Its translation: CASRQKNQPQHF.

This clone was detected once. The genes are TRBV19 and TRBJ2-3; D might be TRBD2 (5 bases). Germline CDR1 LNHDA, CDR2 SQIVND (reference sequence). This CDR3 region has 17 residues. Between the trimmed V and J ends, which lost 1 base and 2 bases, there was a span of 16 bases. The CDR3 here is CASSIASAGLFTDTQYF. In DNA, the CDR3 is TGTGCCAGTAGTATAGCTAGTGCCGGACTTTTCACAGATACGCAGTATTTT.

The V call is TRBV5-4, the J call TRBJ1-1; no definite D call. V was cut by 2 bases and J by 4 bases, with 18 bases left in between. The germline gives CDR1 SGHNT, CDR2 YYREEE (reference sequence). The CDR3 has 16 amino acids. CDR3 coding DNA: TGTGCCAGCAGCTTCGATGGGAGACAATCGGGCACTGAAGCTTTCTTT. Translated: CASSFDGRQSGTEAFF.

CDR3 loop: CAINDRGYGYGYTF. The CDR3 DNA reads as TGTGCCATCAATGACAGGGGGTATGGCTATGGCTACACCTTC. The J gene is TRBJ1-2, the V gene TRBV10-3, with 9 bases aligning to TRBD1. Germline CDR1 ENHRY, CDR2 SYGVKD. After removal of 7 bases from V and 4 bases from J, the junction contained 7 bases not matched to a gene. The CDR3 contains 14 residues.

The chain links TRBV12-2 to TRBJ2-7; no check of the table's D call, TRBD2, against the DNA was made. TRBV12-2 corresponds to a pseudogene. The CDR3 sequence is 14 residues long. CDR3 amino acids: CASRPLAAGYEQYF. In nucleotides, the CDR3 is TGTGCAAGTCGCCCACTAGCCGCCGGCTACGAGCAGTACTTC.

The rearrangement joins TRBV30 to TRBJ2-3; 9 bases line up with TRBD2. This CDR3 has 17 amino acids. CDR1 and CDR2 (germline): GTSNPN, SVGIG (reference sequence). Trimming at V came to 2 bases and at J to 3 bases, leaving 12 bases not matched to a gene. The CDR3 loop is CAWSFSGAGGLTDTQYF. In DNA, the CDR3 is TGTGCCTGGAGTTTTTCCGGCGCGGGGGGGCTGACAGATACGCAGTATTTT.

The V call is TRBV27, the J call TRBJ2-7; TRBD1 might be the D (5 bases). The V gene's germline CDR1 is MNHEY and CDR2 SMNVEV (reference sequence). Trimming left V 3 bases short and J 5 bases short, with 11 bases between. This CDR3 is built from 13 residues. CDR3 amino acids: CASSFYQGDEQYF. CDR3 nucleotide sequence: TGTGCCAGCAGTTTTTATCAGGGCGACGAGCAGTACTTC.

The chain joins TRBV2 to TRBJ1-1, with 10 bases identical to TRBD1. There are 12 residues in the CDR3. The trim removed 6 bases at V and 10 bases at J, leaving 5 bases unmatched. The germline gives CDR1 SNHLY, CDR2 FYNNEI. The CDR3 DNA is TGTGCCAGCAGCACCAGGACAGGGGGAGCTTTCTTT. Translation: CASSTRTGGAFF.

The rearrangement joins TRBV5-1 to TRBJ2-5, with 8 positions matching TRBD1. From germline, CDR1 is SGHRS and CDR2 YFSETQ. There are 14 residues in the CDR3. The V segment lost 4 bases and the J segment 7 bases; nucleotides outside the gene matches: 9. The CDR3 reads CASSLTGASGTQYF. CDR3 nucleotides: TGCGCCAGCAGCCTGACAGGGGCCTCTGGGACCCAGTACTTC.

V gene TRBV6-1 combines with J gene TRBJ2-1; 9 bases fit TRBD2. V shed 4 bases and J 5 bases; nucleotides not matched to a gene: 6. The V gene's germline CDR1 is MNHNS and CDR2 SASEGT. This CDR3 is built from 15 residues. The CDR3 bases are TGTGCCAGCAGTGGGAGCGGGGGGAGTGACAATGAGCAGTTCTTC. Its protein is CASSGSGGSDNEQFF.

The genes are TRBV7-8 and TRBJ2-7, with 10 positions matching TRBD1. The CDR3 is made up of 15 amino acids. Germline loops: CDR1 SGHVS, CDR2 FQNEAQ. V trimming: 4 bases; J trimming: 2 bases; junction bases outside the gene matches: 5. CDR3 coding DNA: TGTGCCAGCAGCTCTGCCGGGACAGGGGCCTACGAGCAGTACTTC. Translation: CASSSAGTGAYEQYF.

The J gene is TRBJ2-1, the V gene TRBV6-6, with 8 nucleotides matching TRBD1. Germline CDR1 is MNHNY and CDR2 is SVGAGI (reference sequence). The CDR3 spans 13 residues. V was clipped by 4 bases and J by 6 bases; unmatched bases: 2. CDR3 DNA: TGTGCCAGCAGTTTTGGACAGGGCAATGAGCAGTTCTTC. Protein: CASSFGQGNEQFF.

The V gene is TRBV5-1, the J gene TRBJ2-5; weak D call: TRBD1 (6 bases). CDR1 is SGHRS and CDR2 is YFSETQ in the germline V gene. The ends were cut back, 7 bases at V and 4 bases at J, with 17 bases in the middle. The CDR3 extends over 14 amino acids. The CDR3 bases are TGCGCCAGCTGCGACCCCCAAGGGGGAGAGACCCAGTACTTC. This sequence encodes CASCDPQGGETQYF.